This T cell receptor (beta chain) derives from a study of OX40 agonist ivuxolimab in advanced cancers. The overall study: Three patients responded partially, comprising one with hepatocellular carcinoma and two with cutaneous melanoma.

Profiled with immunoSEQ multiplex PCR; TCRdb holds only in-frame clones, not every one. Among around 59,000 clones, approximately 90% were seen once, and the ten largest hold approximately 13%. The CDR3 runs 16 residues. Trimming at V came to 5 bases and at J to 4 bases, leaving 14 bases not matched to a gene. CDR1 SEHNR and CDR2 FQNEAQ come from the germline V gene (reference sequence). This receptor was obtained from an adult with an advanced solid tumor such as melanoma, head and neck, liver or kidney cancer. Source: CD4+ or CD8+ T cells sorted from blood, taken in a trial of the OX40 agonist ivuxolimab. This chain uses TRBV7-9 with TRBJ2-7; 7 nucleotides match TRBD1. CDR3 DNA: TGTGCCAGCAGCCACGCGATGGACAGGAAGGAATACGAGCAGTACTTC. Residues: CASSHAMDRKEYEQYF.